The 21 T cell receptor beta chains presented below share a single source sample, sequenced in a study of blood T cell repertoires in COVID-19. Clones were sequenced by immunoSEQ multiplex PCR, and TCRdb holds only the in-frame ones, with some missing. The data hold 200,000 to 250,000 clones, with around 87% observed a single time. Sequencing was carried out using PBMCs or T cells enriched from blood (not recorded which). The receptors shown here come from a woman aged 50 to 60 who had recovered from COVID-19.

The rearrangement links TRBV5-4 to TRBJ2-5; 10 nucleotides line up with TRBD2. CDR3 length equals 16 residues. V shed 4 bases and J 0 bases; nucleotides not matched to a gene: 6. The germline V gene has CDR1 SGHNT and CDR2 YYREEE (reference sequence). The CDR3 spells CASSPRTSGDQETQYF. In DNA, the CDR3 is TGTGCCAGCAGCCCGAGGACTAGCGGAGACCAAGAGACCCAGTACTTC.

This sequence joins TRBV5-1 and TRBJ1-1, with a weak D call TRBD1 (5 bases). CDR1 is SGHRS and CDR2 is YFSETQ in the germline V gene. V lost 5 bases, J lost 1 base, and 15 bases lay in between. The CDR3 has 15 residues. The CDR3 nucleotides read TGCGCCAGCAGATCTCAGGGCCTAGAGAACACTGAAGCTTTCTTT. This sequence encodes CASRSQGLENTEAFF.

The V call is TRBV28, the J call TRBJ2-1; 7 bases agree with TRBD2. There are 16 residues in the CDR3. CDR1 is MDHEN, CDR2 SYDVKM, per germline. V lost 2 bases to trimming and J lost 7 bases; unmatched junction nucleotides: 11. The CDR3 region has the DNA TGTGCCAGCAGTTTACTTAGTGGCGGGAGCGGAAATGAGCAGTTCTTC. It encodes CASSLLSGGSGNEQFF. Full variable domain (missing parts from reference TRBV28 and TRBJ2-1): DVKVTQSSRYLVKRTGEKVFLECVQDMDHENMFWYRQDPGLGLRLIYFSYDVKMKEKGDIPEGYSVSREKKERFSLILESASTNQTSMYLCASSLLSGGSGNEQFFGPGTRLTVL.

The chain combines TRBV19 with TRBJ2-1; D is undetermined. This CDR3 contains 14 residues. Germline loops: CDR1 LNHDA, CDR2 SQIVND (reference sequence). Between the trimmed V and J ends, which lost 3 bases and 3 bases, there was a span of 9 bases. The CDR3 region has the DNA TGTGCCAGTAGTATCGAAGCGATCTACAATGAGCAGTTCTTC. Residues: CASSIEAIYNEQFF.

This chain connects TRBV19 to TRBJ2-1; TRBD2 matches 8 bases. CDR3 length equals 16 residues. With 1 base clipped from V and 9 bases from J, the junction kept 11 bases outside the gene matches. Germline V gene sequence: CDR1 LNHDA, CDR2 SQIVND (reference sequence). The chain's CDR3 is CASSIVRLAGSSEQFF. CDR3 nucleotide sequence: TGTGCCAGTAGTATAGTAAGGCTAGCGGGTTCATCTGAGCAGTTCTTC.

This chain uses TRBV4-2 with TRBJ2-5; D ambiguous. The V gene's germline CDR1 is LGHNA and CDR2 YNFKEQ. The CDR3 loop spans 14 amino acids. V was cut by 0 bases and J by 2 bases, with 7 bases left in between. The CDR3 nucleotides are TGTGCCAGCAGCCAAGAAAAGCGTCAAGAGACCCAGTACTTC. Translating it yields CASSQEKRQETQYF.

This chain uses TRBV28 with TRBJ2-1, with TRBD1 identical over 8 bases. Per the germline V gene, CDR1 is MDHEN and CDR2 is SYDVKM. The CDR3 is 15 residues long. Unmatched junction bases numbered 7, after V lost 5 bases and J lost 4 bases. CDR3 sequence reads: CASSRIGQGYNEQFF. For the CDR3, the DNA is TGTGCCAGCAGTAGAATAGGACAGGGTTACAATGAGCAGTTCTTC. Drawing the rest from reference TRBV28 and TRBJ2-1, the complete variable domain is DVKVTQSSRYLVKRTGEKVFLECVQDMDHENMFWYRQDPGLGLRLIYFSYDVKMKEKGDIPEGYSVSREKKERFSLILESASTNQTSMYLCASSRIGQGYNEQFFGPGTRLTVL.

The V gene is TRBV5-1, the J gene TRBJ1-6; a weak D match, TRBD1 (6 bases). Trimming cost V 7 bases and J 5 bases, with 13 bases left between them. CDR1 SGHRS and CDR2 YFSETQ come from the germline V gene. There are 14 residues in the CDR3. CDR3 loop: CASGYGQNNSPLHF. CDR3 in DNA: TGCGCCAGCGGCTACGGACAGAATAATTCACCCCTCCACTTT. Using reference TRBV5-1 and TRBJ1-6 for the parts outside the CDR3, the full variable domain is KAGVTQTPRYLIKTRGQQVTLSCSPISGHRSVSWYQQTPGQGLQFLFEYFSETQRNKGNFPGRFSGRQFSNSRSEMNVSTLELGDSALYLCASGYGQNNSPLHFGNGTRLTVT.

V usage is TRBV30 and J usage is TRBJ1-3, with D uncertain. Germline CDR1 is GTSNPN and CDR2 is SVGIG (reference sequence). Trimming left V 1 base short and J 0 bases short, with 7 bases between. The CDR3 contains 14 residues. The CDR3 DNA reads as TGTGCCTGGAGTGGCTATAGCTCTGGAAACACCATATATTTT. This translates into CAWSGYSSGNTIYF.

The rearrangement uses TRBV30 and TRBJ2-3, with D maybe TRBD2 (5 bases). The CDR3 has 15 residues. The V end was cut by 3 bases, the J end by 0 bases, with 13 bases between. Germline-derived CDR1 and CDR2 are GTSNPN and SVGIG (reference sequence). CDR3 sequence reads: CAWRRGLTSTDTQYF. The CDR3 DNA reads TGTGCCTGGAGACGAGGACTTACCAGCACAGATACGCAGTATTTT.

V and J are TRBV19 and TRBJ1-3; tentative D call: TRBD1 (6 bases). Trimming took 6 bases from V and 2 from J, leaving 11 bases between them. CDR1 and CDR2 (germline): LNHDA, SQIVND (reference sequence). The CDR3 has 14 amino acids. CDR3 sequence reads: CASRWDNAGNTIYF. The CDR3 region has the DNA TGTGCCAGTAGATGGGACAACGCTGGAAACACCATATATTTT.

The V call is TRBV30, the J call TRBJ1-1; 7 bases are shared with TRBD1. Germline V gene sequence: CDR1 GTSNPN, CDR2 SVGIG (reference sequence). The V and J ends lost 1 base and 4 bases, in that order; junction bases with no gene match: 6. The CDR3 loop spans 14 amino acids. The CDR3 bases are TGTGCCTGGAGTGGCCTCGCAGGGGGCACTGAAGCTTTCTTT. Protein product: CAWSGLAGGTEAFF.

The rearrangement joins TRBV15 to TRBJ2-1, with 10 nucleotides matching TRBD1. CDR3 length: 16 amino acids. V trimming: 4 bases; J trimming: 8 bases; junction bases outside the gene matches: 11. Looked up from germline, CDR1 is LNHNV and CDR2 is YYDKDF (reference sequence). CDR3 in DNA: TGTGCCACCAGCAAGGGTGTACGGGACAGGGGCGATGAGCAGTTCTTC. Translating gives CATSKGVRDRGDEQFF.

CDR3 in amino acids: CASSFATTSGEVSSSYNEQFF. Here the CDR3 DNA reads TGTGCCAGCAGCTTCGCGACGACTAGCGGGGAAGTCTCAAGCTCCTACAATGAGCAGTTCTTC. The rearrangement joins TRBV7-6 to TRBJ2-1; TRBD2 agrees at 11 bases. Unmatched junction bases numbered 16, after V lost 3 bases and J lost 0 bases. The germline CDR1 and CDR2 sequences are SGHVS and FNYEAQ. The CDR3 consists of 21 residues.

The J gene is TRBJ2-6, the V gene TRBV19, with a tentative D call TRBD2 (5 bases). Germline assignment: CDR1 LNHDA and CDR2 SQIVND (reference sequence). The CDR3 spans 14 residues. Trimming removed 5 bases at V and 4 bases at J, with 9 bases between. CDR3 nucleotides: TGTGCCAGTAGTTTTGGGAGCGGGGCCAACGTCCTGACTTTC. Encoded protein: CASSFGSGANVLTF.

The chain employs TRBV27 and TRBJ2-1; TRBD2 matches 9 bases. This CDR3 region has 19 residues. The germline CDR1 and CDR2 sequences are MNHEY and SMNVEV (reference sequence). After removal of 2 bases from V and 8 bases from J, the junction contained 19 bases not matched to a gene. DNA of the CDR3: TGTGCCAGCAGTTTAGTACCGCTAGCGGGACCTACACGCACCGATGAGCAGTTCTTC. This codes for CASSLVPLAGPTRTDEQFF.

V is TRBV5-1 and J is TRBJ2-7, with 10 bases lining up with TRBD1. Germline V gives CDR1 SGHRS, CDR2 YFSETQ. The CDR3 runs 17 residues. The ends lost 4 bases at V and 3 bases at J; junction bases unmatched: 13. The CDR3 spells CASSISGTGVTYYEQYF. The CDR3 region has the DNA TGCGCCAGCAGCATCTCCGGGACAGGGGTTACCTACTACGAGCAGTACTTC.

The chain is built from TRBV3-1 (or the pseudogene TRBV3-2) and TRBJ2-4; 13 bases are a match to TRBD2. Germline values: CDR1 LGHDT, CDR2 YNNKEL (reference sequence). There are 18 residues in the CDR3. The J segment lost 6 bases and the V segment lost 4 bases, leaving 12 bases of the junction unmatched. The CDR3 bases are TGTGCCAGCAGCCCCCGACTAGCGGGAGGACCTGCCGGAAACATTCAGTACTTC. Translated: CASSPRLAGGPAGNIQYF.

In its sample, this clone was seen a few times. This chain links TRBV2 with TRBJ1-1; tentatively, D is TRBD1 (6 bases). The V gene lost 10 bases and the J gene lost 0 bases, with 12 bases spanning the gap. The germline V gene encodes CDR1 SNHLY and CDR2 FYNNEI. This CDR3 contains 13 residues. This CDR3 reads CATYRVMNTEAFF. The DNA of the CDR3 is TGTGCCACATACAGGGTAATGAACACTGAAGCTTTCTTT. Filled out from reference TRBV2 and TRBJ1-1, the complete variable domain reads EPEVTQTPSHQVTQMGQEVILRCVPISNHLYFYWYRQILGQKVEFLVSFYNNEISEKSEIFDDQFSVERPDGSNFTLKIRSTKLEDSAMYFCATYRVMNTEAFFGQGTRLTVV.

V usage is TRBV28 and J usage is TRBJ2-3; 9 bases fit TRBD2. V gave up 4 bases and J gave up 6 bases; unmatched junction bases: 8. Germline V CDR1 and CDR2: MDHEN, SYDVKM. The CDR3 length is 15 residues. Written as DNA, the CDR3 is TGTGCCAGCAGTTCGTCCGGGACTAGCTCGGATACGCAGTATTTT. It translates to CASSSSGTSSDTQYF.

Here the CDR3 reads CASSLFQGSNEKLFF. CDR3 nucleotide sequence: TGTGCCAGCAGCTTGTTTCAGGGGAGTAATGAAAAACTGTTTTTT. V is TRBV5-5 and J is TRBJ1-4, with D perhaps matching TRBD1 (6 bases). The germline CDR1 and CDR2 sequences are SGHKS and YYEKEE (reference sequence). CDR3 length equals 15 residues. V shed 1 base and J shed 4 bases, with 11 bases lying between them.